This T cell receptor beta chain stems from a study of OX40 agonist ivuxolimab in advanced cancers. About the study: Dose-escalation cases comprised hepatocellular carcinoma, melanoma, renal cell or head and neck cancer. In three patients, partial responses were observed, one with hepatocellular carcinoma and two with cutaneous melanoma. Findings and limits, study-wide: Expanded clones were, on average, more numerous among CD8+ T cells than CD4+.

Assay: immunoSEQ multiplex PCR; the TCRdb copy retains only in-frame clones and omits some. The sample records around 60,000 clones, nearly 90% being singletons. CDR3 length equals 13 residues. CDR1 LNHDA and CDR2 SQIVND come from the germline V gene (reference sequence). Between the trimmed V and J ends, which lost 6 bases and 6 bases, there was a span of 15 bases. For this clone: Antigen: not known.

This specimen consisted of CD4+ or CD8+ T cells sorted from blood, obtained in a trial of the OX40 agonist ivuxolimab. The V and J genes are TRBV19 and TRBJ2-7; the D is unclear. This TCR derives from an adult with an advanced solid tumor such as melanoma, head and neck, liver or kidney cancer. CDR3 residues: CASSPDKLLEQYF. The CDR3 coding sequence is TGTGCCAGTAGCCCTGACAAACTTCTCGAGCAGTACTTC.